The 32 T cell receptor beta chains reported below all come from one sample, sequenced in a study of T-cell reconstitution after alpha-beta-depleted transplantation in children. A library of TCRbeta sequences, prepared with unique molecular identifiers, was generated. MiXCR, run by TCRdb on the PCR reads, gives a single entry per CDR3 protein. The sample yields hundreds of thousands of distinct CDR3 sequences, approximately 15% seen once. Sequenced here: PBMCs, mostly from graft donor cells, sampled 360 days after TCRalphabeta/CD19-depleted stem cell transplant. The receptor set was obtained from a male patient younger than 18 who had a stem cell transplant for acute lymphoblastic leukemia, so the T cells may come from the graft donor.

This clonotype was seen a handful of times. This chain links TRBV12-3 or TRBV12-4 with TRBJ2-7, with D perhaps being TRBD1 or TRBD2 (5 bases each). The V and J ends lost 6 bases and 5 bases respectively, with 17 bases between them. CDR3 length: 14 residues. This CDR3 reads CASRGQGEKDEQYF. In DNA form, the CDR3 reads TGTGCCAGCAGAGGTCAGGGAGAAAAGGACGAGCAGTACTTC.

This clonotype was recorded a few times. V is TRBV25-1 and J is TRBJ1-2; maybe TRBD1 (6 bases). This CDR3 contains 15 residues. Trimming removed 4 bases from V and 4 bases from J, with 16 bases in between. The V gene's germline CDR1 is MGHDK and CDR2 SYGVNS. The CDR3 loop reads CASSVGGAEPYGYTF. CDR3 sequence (DNA): TGTGCCAGCAGTGTCGGGGGGGCAGAACCCTATGGCTACACCTTC.

The chain employs TRBV18 and TRBJ2-1; D is perhaps TRBD1 (5 bases). Trimming removed 0 bases at V and 0 bases at J, with 12 bases between. Germline CDR1 is KGHSH and CDR2 is LQKENI. The CDR3 runs 17 residues. The CDR3 sequence: CASSPPPRASSYNEQFF. DNA for the CDR3: TGTGCCAGCTCACCACCGCCCAGGGCTAGCTCCTACAATGAGCAGTTCTTC.

This clonotype appeared a few times. This chain links TRBV27 with TRBJ2-3; 8 nucleotides align to TRBD2. With 3 bases clipped from V and 3 bases from J, the junction kept 8 bases outside the gene matches. Germline V gene lookup returns CDR1 MNHEY and CDR2 SMNVEV (reference sequence). The CDR3 spans 16 residues. CDR3 residues: CASSFRAGGGTDTQYF. DNA for the CDR3: TGTGCCAGCAGTTTCAGGGCGGGAGGCGGAACAGATACGCAGTATTTT.

This clonotype occurred many times. This chain uses TRBV3-1 with TRBJ2-1, with 7 bases fitting TRBD2. This CDR3 comprises 17 residues. Germline CDR1 and CDR2: LGHDT and YNNKEL (reference sequence). The V and J ends lost 1 base and 5 bases, in that order; junction bases with no gene match: 11. The CDR3 region is CASSQAPGGGRDNEQFF. The DNA of the CDR3 is TGTGCCAGCAGCCAAGCACCGGGGGGAGGCCGGGACAATGAGCAGTTCTTC.

This clonotype came up many times. The CDR3 reads CASSSPPYNEQFF. CDR3 in DNA: TGCGCCAGCAGCTCCCCCCCTTACAATGAGCAGTTCTTC. V gene TRBV5-1 combines with J gene TRBJ2-1; no definite D call. Trimming took off 3 bases at V and 4 bases at J, with 8 bases between the two ends. In germline, CDR1 is SGHRS, CDR2 YFSETQ. The CDR3 extends over 13 amino acids.

In this sample, this clonotype turned up a few times. The CDR3 region has the DNA TGCGCCAGCAGCCGACAAGACCCTACTTTTTACAATGAGCAGTTCTTC. This codes for CASSRQDPTFYNEQFF. The V call is TRBV4-1, the J call TRBJ2-1; unclear D gene. With 4 bases removed from V and 4 bases from J, the gap between germline ends came to 17 bases. There are 16 residues in the CDR3. Germline V gives CDR1 MGHRA, CDR2 YSYEKL.

The chain carries TRBV5-1 and TRBJ2-3; 8 nucleotides line up with TRBD2. After removal of 0 bases from V and 4 bases from J, the junction contained 7 bases not matched to a gene. Germline V gene data show CDR1 as SGHRS and CDR2 as YFSETQ. The CDR3 spans 16 residues. The CDR3 DNA follows: TGCGCCAGCAGCTTGGGTGCGGGAGGAACGGCAGATACGCAGTATTTT. This encodes CASSLGAGGTADTQYF.

The chain joins TRBV29-1 to TRBJ2-1, with D perhaps matching TRBD1 or TRBD2 (5 bases each). The CDR3 loop spans 14 amino acids. V was shortened by 5 bases and J by 2 bases, with 13 bases between the two germline ends. Germline assignment: CDR1 SQVTM and CDR2 ANQGSEA. The CDR3: CSVSGRGPYNEQFF. For the CDR3, the DNA is TGCAGCGTTTCGGGAAGGGGTCCCTACAATGAGCAGTTCTTC.

This chain links TRBV5-1 with TRBJ2-1, with 14 bases identical to TRBD2. Germline V gives CDR1 SGHRS, CDR2 YFSETQ. The V segment lost 4 bases and the J segment 0 bases; nucleotides outside the gene matches: 9. This CDR3 is 19 amino acids long. The CDR3 here is CASSEGLAGATGSYNEQFF. In DNA, the CDR3 is TGCGCCAGCAGCGAGGGACTAGCGGGAGCGACGGGCTCCTACAATGAGCAGTTCTTC.

V gene TRBV15 combines with J gene TRBJ2-5; D unclear. The V gene's germline CDR1 is LNHNV and CDR2 YYDKDF (reference sequence). Trimming shortened V by 0 bases and J by 5 bases, and 7 bases separated the two germline ends. This CDR3 has 13 amino acids. CDR3 bases: TGTGCCACCAGCAGAGATGTGGGGGAGACCCAGTACTTC. This codes for CATSRDVGETQYF.

This chain connects TRBV29-1 to TRBJ2-5, with D possibly being TRBD1 or TRBD2 (5 bases each). Germline values: CDR1 SQVTM, CDR2 ANQGSEA. Trimming shortened V by 3 bases and J by 2 bases, and 13 bases separated the two germline ends. This CDR3 is 14 amino acids long. The CDR3 bases are TGCAGCGTTGACCCCGGGACCCCACAAGAGACCCAGTACTTC. This encodes CSVDPGTPQETQYF.

This rearrangement joins TRBV9 to TRBJ1-1; maybe TRBD1 (5 bases). Deletions cut 0 bases from V and 4 bases from J, with 13 bases between. Germline values: CDR1 SGDLS, CDR2 YYNGEE. The CDR3 sequence is 15 residues long. CDR3 in amino acids: CASSVGGTTATEAFF. CDR3 coding DNA: TGTGCCAGCAGCGTAGGGGGGACGACGGCCACTGAAGCTTTCTTT. Looking up the rest from reference TRBV9 and TRBJ1-1 gives the full variable domain: DSGVTQTPKHLITATGQRVTLRCSPRSGDLSVYWYQQSLDQGLQFLIQYYNGEERAKGNILERFSAQQFPDLHSELNLSSLELGDSALYFCASSVGGTTATEAFFGQGTRLTVV.

The chain is built from TRBV10-3 and TRBJ2-7; 12 nucleotides agree with TRBD2. Germline lookup yields CDR1 ENHRY and CDR2 SYGVKD. This CDR3 has 15 residues. V dropped 6 bases and J dropped 3; count of bases not matched to a gene: 6. This CDR3 reads CAIRRLAGEGYEQYF. CDR3 in DNA: TGTGCCATCAGGAGACTAGCGGGAGAGGGCTACGAGCAGTACTTC.

This chain's CDR3 is CASSSGSHQPQHF. In DNA form, the CDR3 reads TGTGCCAGCAGTTCAGGGTCCCATCAGCCCCAGCATTTT. This rearrangement joins TRBV12-3 or TRBV12-4 to TRBJ1-5; possibly TRBD1 for D (5 bases). Trimming pared 4 bases from V and 5 bases from J, leaving 9 bases between. The CDR3 extends over 13 amino acids.

V is TRBV14 and J is TRBJ2-3, with TRBD2 matching 7 bases. The CDR3 extends over 14 amino acids. Germline CDR1 is SGHDN and CDR2 is FVKESK. Trimming removed 0 bases from V and 4 bases from J; junction bases left unmatched: 1. CDR3 coding DNA: TGTGCCAGCAGCCAAGAACTAGCGTCAGATACGCAGTATTTT. Translated: CASSQELASDTQYF.

This clonotype has more than one count but fewer than ten. The chain is built from TRBV5-1 and TRBJ2-1, with 7 positions matching TRBD2. Trimming at V came to 2 bases and at J to 0 bases, leaving 8 bases not matched to a gene. This CDR3 has 17 amino acids. Germline V gene lookup returns CDR1 SGHRS and CDR2 YFSETQ. The CDR3 DNA reads as TGCGCCAGCAGCTTTAGGGGCGGGACTAACTCCTACAATGAGCAGTTCTTC. Translating it yields CASSFRGGTNSYNEQFF.

The CDR3 DNA reads as TGTGCCAGTAACCGACAGAGCTCCTACAATGAGCAGTTCTTC. Its translation: CASNRQSSYNEQFF. This sequence joins TRBV19 and TRBJ2-1; perhaps TRBD1 as D (5 bases). Germline V gene sequence: CDR1 LNHDA, CDR2 SQIVND (reference sequence). V was cut by 7 bases and J by 0 bases, with 10 bases left in between. The CDR3 runs 14 residues.

V and J are TRBV19 and TRBJ1-5; D may be TRBD1 (5 bases). The CDR3 consists of 17 residues. The V and J ends lost 3 bases and 2 bases respectively, with 17 bases between them. The V gene's germline CDR1 is LNHDA and CDR2 SQIVND (reference sequence). The CDR3 coding sequence is TGTGCCAGTAGTATCCGGGACCGCGGGGGTGGCAATCAGCCCCAGCATTTT. Translation gives CASSIRDRGGGNQPQHF.

This clonotype was detected a few times. The chain uses TRBV7-6 and TRBJ2-7; 8 bases fit TRBD1. Per germline, CDR1 SGHVS and CDR2 FNYEAQ. This CDR3 has 14 residues. V lost 5 bases to trimming and J lost 3 bases; unmatched junction nucleotides: 6. The CDR3 loop reads CASSRTGNHYEQYF. As DNA, the CDR3 is TGTGCCAGCAGCAGGACAGGGAACCACTACGAGCAGTACTTC.

The genes are TRBV7-9 and TRBJ2-7; maybe TRBD2 (5 bases). CDR3 length: 15 amino acids. Deletions cut 2 bases from V and 4 bases from J, with 15 bases between. Per the germline V gene, CDR1 is SEHNR and CDR2 is FQNEAQ (reference sequence). The CDR3 DNA follows: TGTGCCAGCAGCTTATTAGGAGGAAGAGTTTACGAGCAGTACTTC. Translation gives CASSLLGGRVYEQYF.

This chain joins TRBV20-1 and TRBJ2-3, with D possibly called TRBD1 or TRBD2 (5 bases each). The germline V gene encodes CDR1 DFQATT and CDR2 SNEGSKA (reference sequence). This CDR3 contains 14 residues. The germline V and J ends were trimmed by 6 bases and 2 bases, with 15 bases remaining between them. Written as DNA, the CDR3 is TGCAGTGCCCCGGGACCTTACTACACAGATACGCAGTATTTT. Protein product: CSAPGPYYTDTQYF.

This clonotype was observed a single time. The chain combines TRBV6-1 with TRBJ2-4; 12 bases line up with TRBD1. Per the germline V gene, CDR1 is MNHNS and CDR2 is SASEGT. This CDR3 has 18 residues. Trimming at V came to 5 bases and at J to 0 bases, leaving 8 bases not matched to a gene. Here the CDR3 reads CASSRTAGQGAAKNIQYF. In nucleotides, the CDR3 is TGTGCCAGCAGTCGCACCGCGGGACAGGGGGCAGCCAAAAACATTCAGTACTTC.

In nucleotides, the CDR3 is TGTGCCAGCAGTTACTCGATTTTTAGGTTATCGAACACTGAAGCTTTCTTT. This gives the protein CASSYSIFRLSNTEAFF. This sequence joins TRBV6-5 and TRBJ1-1; D is unresolved. Germline V gene lookup returns CDR1 MNHEY and CDR2 SVGAGI. V was clipped by 0 bases and J by 1 base, with 15 bases between them. The CDR3 extends over 17 amino acids.

This clonotype was seen ten or more times. The chain uses TRBV5-1 and TRBJ2-3; no reliable D call. Germline loops: CDR1 SGHRS, CDR2 YFSETQ. CDR3 size: 13 residues. Trimming pared 0 bases from V and 6 bases from J, leaving 8 bases between. CDR3 coding DNA: TGCGCCAGCAGCTTGGAGAACGTGGATACGCAGTATTTT. Its translation: CASSLENVDTQYF.

This clonotype has a handful of counts. The rearrangement links TRBV5-6 to TRBJ2-7; the match to TRBD1 covers 11 bases. Losses at the gene ends were 5 bases for V and 5 bases for J; bases not matched to a gene: 9. Germline CDR1 and CDR2: SGHDT and YYEEEE. This CDR3 is 15 amino acids long. This chain's CDR3 is CASRGAGTGGDEQYF. In DNA, the CDR3 is TGTGCCAGCAGGGGAGCCGGGACAGGGGGTGACGAGCAGTACTTC.

This chain links TRBV12-3 or TRBV12-4 with TRBJ1-1; D call uncertain. V gave up 3 bases and J gave up 10 bases, with 9 bases separating them. The CDR3 sequence is 11 residues long. The CDR3 protein is CASSLATIAFF. CDR3 DNA sequence: TGTGCCAGCAGTTTGGCGACAATAGCTTTCTTT.

The chain employs TRBV25-1 and TRBJ1-6; D perhaps matches TRBD1 (5 bases). Trimming shortened V by 3 bases and J by 9 bases, and 12 bases separated the two germline ends. Per germline, CDR1 MGHDK and CDR2 SYGVNS. The CDR3 is 14 amino acids. CDR3 region: CASSDEGPASPLHF. The CDR3 coding sequence is TGTGCCAGCAGTGACGAGGGGCCAGCTTCACCCCTCCACTTT.

This clonotype was detected a few times. The V call is TRBV7-9, the J call TRBJ2-3, with TRBD2 as a possible D gene (6 bases). This CDR3 is 14 amino acids long. The germline CDR1 and CDR2 sequences are SEHNR and FQNEAQ (reference sequence). V was trimmed by 3 bases and J by 4 bases, leaving 11 bases between them. The CDR3 DNA follows: TGTGCCAGCAGCTTCTGGACTAATGCAGATACGCAGTATTTT. It specifies CASSFWTNADTQYF.

CDR3 DNA sequence: TGTGCCAGCTCACCACCGGAGACACGGGACAATGAGCAGTTCTTC. Translated: CASSPPETRDNEQFF. V gene TRBV18 combines with J gene TRBJ2-1; D not resolved. This CDR3 comprises 15 residues. Germline loops: CDR1 KGHSH, CDR2 LQKENI. V was shortened by 0 bases and J by 5 bases, with 11 bases between the two germline ends.

The rearrangement uses TRBV29-1 and TRBJ2-1, with D perhaps TRBD2 (6 bases). This CDR3 has 14 residues. Trimming removed 3 bases at V and 13 bases at J, with 22 bases between. Germline CDR1 is SQVTM and CDR2 is ANQGSEA. CDR3 loop: CSVDSGPAGTPQFF. DNA of the CDR3: TGCAGCGTTGATTCGGGTCCAGCCGGGACTCCACAGTTCTTC.

This clonotype was observed a handful of times. The chain is built from TRBV18 and TRBJ2-1, with D uncertain. The germline V gene encodes CDR1 KGHSH and CDR2 LQKENI. Trimming shortened V by 4 bases and J by 9 bases, and 13 bases separated the two germline ends. The CDR3 is 13 amino acids. The CDR3 DNA is TGTGCCAGCTCACGTACCGGTCGATTTGAGCAGTTCTTC. Its translation: CASSRTGRFEQFF.